The source of this TCR beta chain is a study of long-term antiretroviral therapy in people with HIV. Sequencing relied on immunoSEQ assay v3.0, run at survey level. Sequencing was performed with immunoSEQ multiplex PCR; in TCRdb, only in-frame clones are kept and a portion is missing. The data contain tens of thousands of clones, around 96% of them singletons. Broader study findings: HIV repertoires covered narrower CDR3 length ranges than controls did. Possibly under older ART regimens, blood was drawn between about 2003 and 2017.

This CDR3 region has 16 residues. CDR1 is SGHAT, CDR2 FQNNGV, per germline. The V and J ends lost 5 bases and 8 bases respectively, with 22 bases between them. Sampling of each donor yielded at least one pre-ART PBMC sample and at least two post-ART PBMC samples. With respect to this clone: Its antigen remains unknown.

This receptor was taken from a man aged 25 to 40 with HIV. The specimen was unsorted PBMCs, collected more than 6 years after starting antiretroviral therapy. The genes are TRBV11-2 and TRBJ1-3; D is perhaps TRBD1 (5 bases). This CDR3 is CASSRVGADVSDTIYF. The CDR3 DNA follows: TGTGCCAGCAGCCGGGTAGGGGCAGACGTCTCGGACACCATATATTTT.